The table lists the clone carrying this T cell receptor beta chain with many counts. One entry per CDR3 protein, called by TCRdb with MiXCR from the 5' RACE reads. The data contain some 11,000 distinct CDR3 sequences, around 3.5% of them singletons. Time point reported: sample taken at primary tumor resection. There were some 70 donors, all of them untreated patients with early-stage non-small cell lung cancer. Whole RNA from tumor, nontumor lung or frozen PBMC was sequenced unsorted. The sample belongs to a study of spatial heterogeneity in lung cancer. On the study more broadly: The average appearance count of each unique TCR and UMI combination in raw reads was more than nine.

Germline V gene lookup returns CDR1 SGHRS and CDR2 YFSETQ. The CDR3 totals 15 residues. V dropped 1 base and J dropped 4 bases, with 14 bases sitting between them. This TCR derives from a female donor with early-stage non-small cell lung cancer. The V call is TRBV5-1, the J call TRBJ2-5, with D possibly being TRBD2 (6 bases). This sample comprised PBMCs, obtained at surgery. Here the CDR3 DNA reads TGCGCCAGCAGCTTGCGGGGCGGGGTAGGAGAGACCCAGTACTTC. This sequence encodes CASSLRGGVGETQYF. Full variable domain (missing parts from reference TRBV5-1 and TRBJ2-5): KAGVTQTPRYLIKTRGQQVTLSCSPISGHRSVSWYQQTPGQGLQFLFEYFSETQRNKGNFPGRFSGRQFSNSRSEMNVSTLELGDSALYLCASSLRGGVGETQYFGPGTRLLVL.